The rows below give T cell receptor beta chains drawn from one sample of a study of monozygotic twins with inflammatory bowel disease. TCRdb re-analyzed the 5' RACE reads; it lists each CDR3 protein once, without DNA. The sample's table shows 110,000 to 150,000 distinct CDR3 sequences. The sample consisted of blood. The source is a human donor with ulcerative colitis or Crohn's disease, or a healthy co-twin of an affected twin (not recorded which). The CDR3 runs from the conserved cysteine through the conserved F or W.

CDR3 length: 14
V gene: TRBV4-1
J gene: TRBJ2-7
CDR3 protein: CASSQEGPPAEQYF

CDR3 length: 13
V gene: TRBV3-1
J gene: TRBJ2-1
CDR3 protein: CASSPIELNEQFF

CDR3 length: 14
V gene: TRBV5-1
J gene: TRBJ1-1
CDR3 protein: CASSPTTTLREAFF

CDR3 length: 14
V gene: TRBV7-2
J gene: TRBJ2-7
CDR3 protein: CASSLALRRYEQYF

CDR3 length: 15
V gene: TRBV5-4
J gene: TRBJ2-1
CDR3 protein: CASSLPRGSYNEQFF

CDR3 length: 15
V gene: TRBV6-2/TRBV6-3
J gene: TRBJ1-3
CDR3 protein: CASSPDESSGNTIYF

CDR3 length: 14
V gene: TRBV19
J gene: TRBJ2-1
CDR3 protein: CASISGDSLVEQFF

CDR3 length: 15
V gene: TRBV6-1
J gene: TRBJ2-1
CDR3 protein: CASSLRPRVNNEQFF

CDR3 length: 11
V gene: TRBV24-1
J gene: TRBJ2-2
CDR3 protein: CATGRGGELFF

CDR3 length: 20
V gene: TRBV6-2/TRBV6-3
J gene: TRBJ2-1
CDR3 protein: CASSTWTGVTAGGSYNEQFF

CDR3 length: 12
V gene: TRBV7-9
J gene: TRBJ1-2
CDR3 protein: CASSLSGYGYTF

CDR3 length: 15
V gene: TRBV5-1
J gene: TRBJ2-2
CDR3 protein: CASRQTSGSTGELFF

CDR3 length: 12
V gene: TRBV11-3
J gene: TRBJ2-1
CDR3 protein: CASSSLYNEQFF

CDR3 length: 14
V gene: TRBV6-5
J gene: TRBJ2-5
CDR3 protein: CASSYGGVQETQYF

CDR3 length: 15
V gene: TRBV7-3
J gene: TRBJ2-2
CDR3 protein: CASSLNRINTGELFF

CDR3 length: 23
V gene: TRBV4-2
J gene: TRBJ2-1
CDR3 protein: CASSRRSNHGLAGVLQNYNEQFF

CDR3 length: 15
V gene: TRBV5-4
J gene: TRBJ2-5
CDR3 protein: CACSPGGGFQETQYF

CDR3 length: 14
V gene: TRBV6-4
J gene: TRBJ2-1
CDR3 protein: CASSPGTSGNEQFF

CDR3 length: 13
V gene: TRBV7-3
J gene: TRBJ2-5
CDR3 protein: CASSLTGSGTQYF

CDR3 length: 15
V gene: TRBV3-1
J gene: TRBJ2-7
CDR3 protein: CASSQDSPSSYEQYF

CDR3 length: 14
V gene: TRBV20-1
J gene: TRBJ2-2
CDR3 protein: CSARDRGANGELFF

CDR3 length: 18
V gene: TRBV20-1
J gene: TRBJ2-1
CDR3 protein: CSAVRGLAGMSSYNEQFF

CDR3 length: 15
V gene: TRBV5-1
J gene: TRBJ1-5
CDR3 protein: CASSLEGGRNQPQHF

CDR3 length: 13
V gene: TRBV20-1
J gene: TRBJ1-4
CDR3 protein: CSASRAEVEKLFF

CDR3 length: 14
V gene: TRBV28
J gene: TRBJ1-1
CDR3 protein: CASSLLTGNTEAFF

CDR3 length: 15
V gene: TRBV5-6
J gene: TRBJ1-5
CDR3 protein: CASSLGGRGNQPQHF

CDR3 length: 21
V gene: TRBV11-2
J gene: TRBJ2-3
CDR3 protein: CASSPLSRSGLAGASTDTQYF

CDR3 length: 14
V gene: TRBV7-9
J gene: TRBJ2-2
CDR3 protein: CASSFAGNTGELFF

CDR3 length: 17
V gene: TRBV2
J gene: TRBJ2-6
CDR3 protein: CASSEETLSSGANVLTF

CDR3 length: 19
V gene: TRBV19
J gene: TRBJ2-2
CDR3 protein: CASEVGPRLDTPNTGELFF

CDR3 length: 17
V gene: TRBV12-3/TRBV12-4
J gene: TRBJ2-2
CDR3 protein: CASSAYGTSGSAGELFF

CDR3 length: 15
V gene: TRBV5-1
J gene: TRBJ1-6
CDR3 protein: CASRSPGQGNSPLHF

CDR3 length: 14
V gene: TRBV7-2
J gene: TRBJ2-1
CDR3 protein: CASTEGWGYNEQFF